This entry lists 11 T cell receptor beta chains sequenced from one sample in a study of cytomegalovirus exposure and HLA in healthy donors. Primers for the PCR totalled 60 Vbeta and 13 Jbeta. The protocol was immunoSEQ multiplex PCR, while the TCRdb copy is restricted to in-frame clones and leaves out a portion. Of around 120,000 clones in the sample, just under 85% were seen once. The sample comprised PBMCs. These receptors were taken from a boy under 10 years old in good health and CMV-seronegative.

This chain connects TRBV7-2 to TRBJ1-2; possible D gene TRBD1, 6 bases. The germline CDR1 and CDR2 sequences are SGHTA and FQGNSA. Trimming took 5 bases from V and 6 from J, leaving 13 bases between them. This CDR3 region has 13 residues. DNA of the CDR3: TGTGCCAGCAGCCCCGACAGGAACCATGGCTACACCTTC. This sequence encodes CASSPDRNHGYTF.

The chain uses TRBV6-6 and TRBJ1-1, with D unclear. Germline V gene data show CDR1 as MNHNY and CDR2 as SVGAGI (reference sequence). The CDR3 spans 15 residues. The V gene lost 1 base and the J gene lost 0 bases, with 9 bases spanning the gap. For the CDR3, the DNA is TGTGCCAGCAGTTACTTAGGACTGATGAACACTGAAGCTTTCTTT. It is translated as CASSYLGLMNTEAFF.

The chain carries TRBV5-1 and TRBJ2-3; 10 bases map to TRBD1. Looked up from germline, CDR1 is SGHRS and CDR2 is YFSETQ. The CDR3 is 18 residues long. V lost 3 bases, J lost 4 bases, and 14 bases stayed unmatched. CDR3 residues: CASSYKGPRQGASDTQYF. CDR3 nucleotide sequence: TGCGCCAGCAGCTATAAGGGGCCGAGACAGGGGGCATCAGATACGCAGTATTTT.

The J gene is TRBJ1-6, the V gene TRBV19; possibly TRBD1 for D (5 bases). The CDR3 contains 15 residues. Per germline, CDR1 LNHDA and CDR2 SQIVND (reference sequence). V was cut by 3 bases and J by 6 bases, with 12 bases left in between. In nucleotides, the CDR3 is TGTGCCAGTAGTATCCCCGACAGCCGTAATTCACCCCTCCACTTT. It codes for CASSIPDSRNSPLHF.

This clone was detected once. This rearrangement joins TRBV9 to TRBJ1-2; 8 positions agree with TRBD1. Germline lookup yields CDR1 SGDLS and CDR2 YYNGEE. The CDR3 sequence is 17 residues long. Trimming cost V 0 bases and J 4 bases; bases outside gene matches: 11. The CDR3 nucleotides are TGTGCCAGCAGCGTAGGGACAGGGTGGATGGCCCTCTATGGCTACACCTTC. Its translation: CASSVGTGWMALYGYTF.

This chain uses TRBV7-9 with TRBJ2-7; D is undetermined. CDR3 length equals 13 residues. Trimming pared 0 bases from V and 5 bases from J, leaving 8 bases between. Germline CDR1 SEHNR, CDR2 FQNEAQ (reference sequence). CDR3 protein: CASSLAAVDEQYV. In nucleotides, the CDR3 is TGTGCCAGCAGCTTAGCCGCGGTCGACGAGCAGTACGTC.

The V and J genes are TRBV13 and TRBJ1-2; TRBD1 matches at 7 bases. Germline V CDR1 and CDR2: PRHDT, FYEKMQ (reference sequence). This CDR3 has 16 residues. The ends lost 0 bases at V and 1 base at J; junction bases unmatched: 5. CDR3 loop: CASSLGQGRGNYGYTF. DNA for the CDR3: TGTGCCAGCAGCTTAGGACAGGGGAGAGGTAACTATGGCTACACCTTC.

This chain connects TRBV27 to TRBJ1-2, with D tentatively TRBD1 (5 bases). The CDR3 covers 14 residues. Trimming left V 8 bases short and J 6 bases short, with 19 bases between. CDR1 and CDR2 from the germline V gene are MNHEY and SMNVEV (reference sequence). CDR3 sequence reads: CASAAEGHGDGYTF. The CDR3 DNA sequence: TGTGCCAGCGCCGCGGAGGGGCACGGGGATGGCTACACCTTC.

The CDR3 sequence: CASSEGGENQPQHF. Written as DNA, the CDR3 is TGTGCCAGCAGTGAAGGGGGGGAGAATCAGCCCCAGCATTTT. The V and J genes are TRBV6-5 and TRBJ1-5; D is perhaps TRBD1 (6 bases). Germline lookup yields CDR1 MNHEY and CDR2 SVGAGI. CDR3 size: 14 residues. Trimming pared 5 bases from V and 4 bases from J, leaving 12 bases between.

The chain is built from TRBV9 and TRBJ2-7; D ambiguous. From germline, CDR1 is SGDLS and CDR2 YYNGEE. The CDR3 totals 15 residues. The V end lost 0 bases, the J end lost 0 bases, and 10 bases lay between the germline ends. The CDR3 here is CASSVVPESSYEQYF. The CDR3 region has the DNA TGTGCCAGCAGCGTAGTCCCCGAGAGCTCCTACGAGCAGTACTTC.

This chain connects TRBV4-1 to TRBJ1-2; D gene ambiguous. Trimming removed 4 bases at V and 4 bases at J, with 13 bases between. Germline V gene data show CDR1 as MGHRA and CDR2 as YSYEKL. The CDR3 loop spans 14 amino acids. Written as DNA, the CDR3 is TGCGCCAGCAGCCCCGAGGGAAGGGCCTATGGCTACACCTTC. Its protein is CASSPEGRAYGYTF.